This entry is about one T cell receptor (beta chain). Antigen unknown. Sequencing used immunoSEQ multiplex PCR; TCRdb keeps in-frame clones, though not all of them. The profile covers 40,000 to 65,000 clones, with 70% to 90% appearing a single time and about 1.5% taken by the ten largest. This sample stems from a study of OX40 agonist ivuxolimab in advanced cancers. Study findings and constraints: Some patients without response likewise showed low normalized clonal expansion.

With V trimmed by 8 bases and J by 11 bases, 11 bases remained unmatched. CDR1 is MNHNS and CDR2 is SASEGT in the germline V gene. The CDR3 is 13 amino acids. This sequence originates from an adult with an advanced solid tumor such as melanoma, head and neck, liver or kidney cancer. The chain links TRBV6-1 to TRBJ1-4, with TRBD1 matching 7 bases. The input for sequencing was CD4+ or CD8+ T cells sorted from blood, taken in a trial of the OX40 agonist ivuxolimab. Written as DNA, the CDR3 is TGTGCCAGCGAAAACAGGGGTATGGGGAAACTGTTTTTT. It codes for CASENRGMGKLFF.